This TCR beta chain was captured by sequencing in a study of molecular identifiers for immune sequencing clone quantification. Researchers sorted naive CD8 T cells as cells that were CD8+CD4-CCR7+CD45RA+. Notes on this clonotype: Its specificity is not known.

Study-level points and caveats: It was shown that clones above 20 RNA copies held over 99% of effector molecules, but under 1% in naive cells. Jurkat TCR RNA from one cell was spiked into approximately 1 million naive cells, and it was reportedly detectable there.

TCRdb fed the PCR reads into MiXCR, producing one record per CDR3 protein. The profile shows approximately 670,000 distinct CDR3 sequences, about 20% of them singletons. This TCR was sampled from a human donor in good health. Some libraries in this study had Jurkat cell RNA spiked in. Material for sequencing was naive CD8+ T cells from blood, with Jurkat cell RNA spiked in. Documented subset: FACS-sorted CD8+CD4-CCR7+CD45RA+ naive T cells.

CDR3 in amino acids: CASSRLLREGSYNEQFF. CDR3 DNA: TGTGCCAGCAGCCGACTCCTGCGGGAGGGATCCTACAATGAGCAGTTCTTC. The chain uses TRBV5-3 and TRBJ2-1, with 9 bases lining up with TRBD2. TRBV5-3 is an ORF, and what it does is uncertain. The CDR3 length is 17 residues. The J segment lost 1 base and the V segment lost 8 bases, leaving 13 bases of the junction unmatched.